This TCR beta chain was captured in a study of cytomegalovirus exposure and HLA in healthy donors. Study conclusions and caveats: Indistinguishability led to the exclusion of some V segments, TRBV6-2 and TRBV6-3 included. After further analysis at a later stage, 16,951 TCR beta sequences were associated with HLA alleles at 0.05 false discovery rate. Researchers had no immune exposure information except CMV serostatus available.

The CDR3 extends over 12 amino acids. The germline gives CDR1 MDHEN, CDR2 SYDVKM. Healthy bone marrow donors supplied every sample. A note on this clone: Its antigen is currently unknown.

The PCR ran on 60 Vbeta and 13 Jbeta primers. The protocol was immunoSEQ multiplex PCR, while the TCRdb copy is restricted to in-frame clones and leaves out a portion. Of around 150,000 clones detected, roughly four fifths appear once; the ten largest clones hold approximately 1%. The chain has TRBV28 and TRBJ1-5, with a weak D call TRBD1 (5 bases). This clonotype originated in a woman aged 40 to 49 in good health and CMV-seronegative. The sample was PBMCs. CDR3 bases: TGTGCGGTCAGGGTTAGCAATCAGCCCCAGCATTTT. Protein: CAVRVSNQPQHF.